The 4 T cell receptor beta chains reported below all come from one sample, sequenced in a study of blood T cell repertoires in COVID-19. Clones were read by immunoSEQ multiplex PCR, and TCRdb kept only the in-frame ones, dropping some. The sample carries some 170,000 clones, roughly 84% recorded once. The sequenced sample consisted of PBMCs or T cells enriched from blood (not recorded which). These receptors were obtained from a human donor with acute COVID-19. The donor label of this sample is uncertain.

The V call is TRBV20-1, the J call TRBJ1-2; 8 nucleotides align to TRBD1. The germline gives CDR1 DFQATT, CDR2 SNEGSKA (reference sequence). The CDR3 has 14 amino acids. The V gene end was trimmed by 3 bases and the J gene end by 4 bases; junction bases not matched to a gene: 7. CDR3 coding DNA: TGCAGTGCTAGTTCGGGACAGGACAGCTATGGCTACACCTTC. Translation gives CSASSGQDSYGYTF.

The genes are TRBV7-2 and TRBJ1-5; no firm D call. V gave up 2 bases and J gave up 5 bases, with 7 bases separating them. CDR3 length equals 13 residues. The V gene's germline CDR1 is SGHTA and CDR2 FQGNSA. CDR3 DNA: TGTGCCAGCAGCTTATGGGAGGATCAGCCCCAGCATTTT. It translates to CASSLWEDQPQHF.

The genes are TRBV4-1 and TRBJ2-1, with 9 bases identical to TRBD1. Germline V gene sequence: CDR1 MGHRA, CDR2 YSYEKL. Trimming removed 2 bases from V and 8 bases from J; junction bases left unmatched: 7. The CDR3 consists of 15 residues. The CDR3 reads CASSQSGQGSDEQFF. The DNA for the CDR3 is TGCGCCAGCAGCCAATCGGGACAGGGTTCCGATGAGCAGTTCTTC.

V is TRBV5-1 and J is TRBJ2-5, with 10 bases fitting TRBD2. V was clipped by 7 bases and J by 2 bases; unmatched bases: 8. The germline V gene has CDR1 SGHRS and CDR2 YFSETQ. The CDR3 sequence is 15 residues long. The CDR3 DNA is TGCGCCAGCCGGCCCGGGACTAGCGTTCAAGAGACCCAGTACTTC. It is translated as CASRPGTSVQETQYF.